The 16 T cell receptor beta chains below all came from one sample that was sequenced in a study of vaccination and CD4 T cells after COVID-19. With the Oncomine TCR Beta short-read assay, DNA from cultured CD4+ T cells was sequenced. Each CDR3 protein is one row after TCRdb ran MiXCR on the PCR reads. Of roughly 15,000 distinct CDR3 sequences listed, approximately 50% are singletons. Regarding treatment: approximately 9-day PBMC culture with coronavirus spike peptide pools or control peptides (ViraFEST assay). These TCRs are of unknown antigen specificity. Sequenced: CD4+ T cells from blood, cultured in vitro. Source of these receptors: a human donor who had recovered from COVID-19.

The chain carries TRBV6-4 and TRBJ2-7; D is unclear. V was trimmed by 9 bases and J by 2 bases, leaving 14 bases between them. There are 13 residues in the CDR3. Germline loops: CDR1 MRHNA, CDR2 SNTAGT. This CDR3 reads CASLHIPPYEQYF. The CDR3 DNA follows: TGTGCCAGTCTCCACATTCCCCCCTACGAGCAGTACTTC.

This clonotype came up a few times. The chain couples TRBV20-1 to TRBJ1-5, with D possibly matching TRBD1 (5 bases). The V gene lost 3 bases and the J gene lost 7 bases, with 16 bases spanning the gap. Germline V gene lookup returns CDR1 DFQATT and CDR2 SNEGSKA (reference sequence). CDR3 length: 14 amino acids. The CDR3 nucleotides read TGCAGTGCTAGTCCCCAGGGTAGCGGACAGCCCCAGCATTTT. Amino acids: CSASPQGSGQPQHF.

The chain uses TRBV20-1 and TRBJ2-7; D call uncertain. V shed 4 bases and J shed 0 bases, with 7 bases lying between them. Germline values: CDR1 DFQATT, CDR2 SNEGSKA (reference sequence). The CDR3 length is 12 residues. In DNA form, the CDR3 reads TGCAGTGCTAACACAGCCTCCTACGAGCAGTACTTC. Protein product: CSANTASYEQYF.

This clonotype counts as medium-sized. The J gene is TRBJ2-2, the V gene TRBV15; 9 bases match TRBD1. The germline CDR1 and CDR2 sequences are LNHNV and YYDKDF (reference sequence). CDR3 length: 16 residues. V lost 4 bases, J lost 1 base, and 4 bases stayed unmatched. The CDR3 coding sequence is TGTGCCACCAGCAACCCGGGACAGGGGAACACCGGGGAGCTGTTTTTT. This gives the protein CATSNPGQGNTGELFF. Combining the CDR3 with reference TRBV15 and TRBJ2-2 gives the whole variable domain DAMVIQNPRYQVTQFGKPVTLSCSQTLNHNVMYWYQQKSSQAPKLLFHYYDKDFNNEADTPDNFQSRRPNTSFCFLDIRSPGLGDTAMYLCATSNPGQGNTGELFFGEGSRLTVL.

This clonotype was observed a handful of times. V usage is TRBV20-1 and J usage is TRBJ1-1; D unresolved. The CDR3 is 11 amino acids. Germline V gives CDR1 DFQATT, CDR2 SNEGSKA (reference sequence). Trimming left V 7 bases short and J 1 base short, with 7 bases between. CDR3 residues: CSVQKNTEAFF. DNA of the CDR3: TGCAGTGTTCAGAAGAACACTGAAGCTTTCTTT.

This chain links TRBV12-3 or TRBV12-4 with TRBJ1-5; no reliable D call. This CDR3 spans 14 amino acids. V lost 6 bases and J 5 bases, leaving 14 bases between the germline ends. CDR3 sequence reads: CASRNTGRDQPQHF. Written as DNA, the CDR3 is TGTGCCAGCAGAAACACTGGACGGGATCAGCCCCAGCATTTT.

The chain is built from TRBV7-2 and TRBJ1-1, with D hard to call. The CDR3 covers 15 residues. With 2 bases removed from V and 0 bases from J, the gap between germline ends came to 10 bases. Germline V gene lookup returns CDR1 SGHTA and CDR2 FQGNSA. The CDR3 DNA follows: TGTGCCAGCAGCTTAAGGCTGGGGATGAACACTGAAGCTTTCTTT. The encoded protein is CASSLRLGMNTEAFF.

The chain has TRBV29-1 and TRBJ1-2, with D hard to call. Germline V gene lookup returns CDR1 SQVTM and CDR2 ANQGSEA. The germline V and J ends were trimmed by 7 bases and 6 bases, with 3 bases remaining between them. The CDR3 contains 8 residues. CDR3 sequence reads: CSADGYTF. The CDR3 coding sequence is TGCAGCGCAGATGGCTACACCTTC.

The rearrangement links TRBV20-1 to TRBJ1-2, with D uncertain. The CDR3 runs to 13 residues. V dropped 0 bases and J dropped 2 bases, with 7 bases sitting between them. The germline V gene encodes CDR1 DFQATT and CDR2 SNEGSKA (reference sequence). CDR3 protein: CSARDYTNYGYTF. The CDR3 coding sequence is TGCAGTGCTAGAGATTACACAAACTATGGCTACACCTTC.

The genes are TRBV6-1 and TRBJ2-1, with D perhaps TRBD1 or TRBD2 (5 bases each). This CDR3 comprises 14 residues. Germline V gene data show CDR1 as MNHNS and CDR2 as SASEGT. With 6 bases removed from V and 9 bases from J, the gap between germline ends came to 18 bases. The CDR3 coding sequence is TGTGCCAGCAGGAGGGACCGGAGAGTTGGTGAGCAGTTCTTC. It codes for CASRRDRRVGEQFF.

This clonotype has only a few counts. The chain uses TRBV6-1 and TRBJ2-7, with D possibly TRBD1 on 7 matching bases. Germline V lookup: CDR1 MNHNS, CDR2 SASEGT. V lost 4 bases to trimming and J lost 6 bases, with 16 bases between them. The CDR3 is 14 amino acids. The CDR3 spells CASSGQGGLAEQYF. In DNA, the CDR3 is TGTGCCAGCAGTGGACAGGGAGGCCTCGCCGAGCAGTACTTC.

J is TRBJ2-3 and V is TRBV7-3, with 7 bases that match TRBD2. This CDR3 is 16 amino acids long. V was pared by 4 bases and J by 1 base, with 8 bases of the junction left unmatched. Germline V CDR1 and CDR2: SGHTA, FQGTGA. The CDR3 here is CASSSLGGPGTDTQYF. In DNA form, the CDR3 reads TGTGCCAGCAGCTCTTTGGGAGGGCCCGGCACAGATACGCAGTATTTT.

The chain links TRBV27 to TRBJ1-5; 9 nucleotides match TRBD1. The CDR3 has 16 amino acids. CDR1 is MNHEY, CDR2 SMNVEV, per germline (reference sequence). J lost 8 bases, V lost 5 bases, and 13 bases had no gene match. The CDR3 loop reads CASSPSDRGFREPQHF. CDR3 bases: TGTGCCAGCAGTCCGTCGGACAGGGGCTTTAGGGAGCCCCAGCATTTT.

V gene TRBV12-3 or TRBV12-4 combines with J gene TRBJ2-5; the D gene is possibly TRBD2 (6 bases). The CDR3 is 14 amino acids. V lost 6 bases and J lost 9, with 20 bases in between. The DNA for the CDR3 is TGTGCCAGCAGGGGGACGGCGGTACCGGGGGCCCAGTACTTC. It yields the protein CASRGTAVPGAQYF.

This clonotype was seen a few times. The chain couples TRBV7-9 to TRBJ2-2, with TRBD1 matching over 8 bases. Trimming at V came to 3 bases and at J to 4 bases, leaving 7 bases not matched to a gene. The CDR3 totals 16 residues. Germline V gene sequence: CDR1 SEHNR, CDR2 FQNEAQ (reference sequence). This CDR3 reads CASSFSSGGVTGELFF. In DNA, the CDR3 is TGTGCCAGCAGCTTTTCATCAGGGGGCGTCACCGGGGAGCTGTTTTTT. Full variable domain (remainder filled in from reference TRBV7-9 and TRBJ2-2): DTGVSQNPRHKITKRGQNVTFRCDPISEHNRLYWYRQTLGQGPEFLTYFQNEAQLEKSRLLSDRFSAERPKGSFSTLEIQRTEQGDSAMYLCASSFSSGGVTGELFFGEGSRLTVL.

The rearrangement uses TRBV19 and TRBJ1-1, with D maybe TRBD1 (6 bases). CDR3 length: 14 amino acids. V was pared by 2 bases and J by 5 bases, with 12 bases between. CDR1 and CDR2 from the germline V gene are LNHDA and SQIVND (reference sequence). The CDR3 here is CASSISNRETEAFF. The DNA for the CDR3 is TGTGCCAGTAGTATAAGTAACAGGGAAACTGAAGCTTTCTTT.